This T cell receptor (beta chain) was identified in a study of blood T cell repertoires in COVID-19. For the study at large: Material from acute and convalescent COVID-19 was sourced from the United States, Italy and Spain. Sources were T cells, B-cell-depleted T cells, or PBMCs; the material itself was cDNA or gDNA.

Authors' methods: Reference gene primers were amplified, and this amplification served to estimate nucleated cell counts. Profiled with immunoSEQ multiplex PCR; TCRdb holds only in-frame clones, not every one. That table gives V, J and clone size, and the DNA gave D and trimming. This sample carries around 71,000 clones, about 89% of them seen once, and the ten largest clones take roughly 2%. Germline CDR1 reads SGHRS; CDR2 reads YFSETQ. The J segment lost 3 bases and the V segment lost 5 bases, leaving 8 bases of the junction unmatched. The CDR3 covers 14 residues. This receptor was taken from a woman aged 55 to 70 with acute or convalescent COVID-19. What was sequenced was peripheral blood. The chain joins TRBV5-1 to TRBJ2-7, with 7 bases identical to TRBD1. As DNA, the CDR3 is TGCGCCAGCAGACGAGGACAGGCTTACTACGAGCAGTACTTC. Translated, it gives CASRRGQAYYEQYF.